These 18 T cell receptor beta chains were sequenced from one sample in a study of healthy donors' naive CD4 and CD8 T cells. A linear amplification protocol produced the TCR libraries from 450 to 500 ng of total RNA. TCRdb re-analysed the reads in MiXCR, keeping a single row per CDR3 protein. The data hold roughly 200,000 distinct CDR3 sequences, with about 74% observed a single time. The specimen sequenced was naive CD4+ and CD8+ T cells sorted from blood, pooled from several donors. These receptors originate from a pool of human donors in good health; the sample pools cells from several healthy donors.

V gene TRBV20-1 combines with J gene TRBJ2-7; TRBD1 aligns across 10 bases. Germline trimming cut 3 bases from V and 5 bases from J; bases unmatched to any gene: 7. The germline gives CDR1 DFQATT, CDR2 SNEGSKA (reference sequence). This CDR3 has 14 residues. The CDR3: CSASPGTGADEQYF. The CDR3 DNA reads TGCAGTGCTAGTCCAGGGACAGGGGCCGACGAGCAGTACTTC.

V gene TRBV6-5 combines with J gene TRBJ1-2; D gene ambiguous. Trimming took 2 bases from V and 6 from J, leaving 16 bases between them. CDR1 is MNHEY, CDR2 SVGAGI, per germline. The CDR3 has 15 residues. The CDR3 is CASSYLVAPRDGYTF. The CDR3 region has the DNA TGTGCCAGCAGTTACCTCGTGGCCCCGAGGGATGGCTACACCTTC.

The sample holds one count of this clonotype. This chain joins TRBV19 and TRBJ2-3, with a tentative D call TRBD1 (5 bases). The CDR3 has 16 amino acids. The germline gives CDR1 LNHDA, CDR2 SQIVND (reference sequence). Trimming took 1 base from V and 1 from J, leaving 12 bases between them. CDR3 coding DNA: TGTGCCAGTAGTATAGTCAGGGTCAGCGGCACAGATACGCAGTATTTT. This sequence encodes CASSIVRVSGTDTQYF.

The V and J genes are TRBV4-3 and TRBJ1-3, with D possibly being TRBD1 (5 bases). CDR3 length equals 15 residues. Trimming stripped 4 bases from V and 0 bases from J, with 10 bases between. Looked up from germline, CDR1 is LGHNA and CDR2 is YSLEER. DNA for the CDR3: TGCGCCAGCAGCCGAGACAGCTCCTCTGGAAACACCATATATTTT. Encoded protein: CASSRDSSSGNTIYF.

CDR3 sequence: CASSHGRTGSNYGYTF. DNA for the CDR3: TGTGCCAGCAGTCATGGTAGGACAGGGTCAAACTATGGCTACACCTTC. The V and J genes are TRBV6-5 and TRBJ1-2; 8 nucleotides line up with TRBD1. The germline gives CDR1 MNHEY, CDR2 SVGAGI. Trimming cost V 5 bases and J 2 bases; bases outside gene matches: 10. CDR3 size: 16 residues.

The chain combines TRBV12-3 or TRBV12-4 with TRBJ1-6, with 7 bases fitting TRBD1. The CDR3 contains 16 residues. V lost 4 bases and J lost 5; bases outside the gene matches: 8. CDR3 bases: TGTGCCAGCAGTTCCCCGACAGGGATGGATAATTCACCCCTCCACTTT. Translation: CASSSPTGMDNSPLHF.

In its sample, this clonotype was seen a few times. The V gene is TRBV6-5, the J gene TRBJ2-2; the match to TRBD1 covers 11 bases. Germline-derived CDR1 and CDR2 are MNHEY and SVGAGI. The CDR3 length is 15 residues. J was trimmed by 6 bases and V by 5 bases; bases with no gene match: 5. The CDR3 sequence is CASSRDRGIAGELFF. DNA for the CDR3: TGTGCCAGCAGTCGGGACAGGGGGATCGCCGGGGAGCTGTTTTTT.

This clonotype was detected only a few times. The chain combines TRBV19 with TRBJ1-6; 8 nucleotides align to TRBD1. The ends lost 5 bases at V and 14 bases at J; junction bases unmatched: 5. Germline CDR1 and CDR2: LNHDA and SQIVND (reference sequence). There are 12 residues in the CDR3. CDR3 sequence: CASSVDRGTLHF. CDR3 nucleotide sequence: TGTGCCAGTAGTGTCGACAGGGGCACCCTCCACTTT.

The chain uses TRBV29-1 and TRBJ2-7; D not certain. V lost 4 bases and J 3 bases, leaving 10 bases between the germline ends. The CDR3 length is 12 residues. Germline V gene data show CDR1 as SQVTM and CDR2 as ANQGSEA. This chain's CDR3 is CSVGSSYYEQYF. CDR3 nucleotide sequence: TGCAGCGTTGGTAGTTCCTACTACGAGCAGTACTTC.

The table lists this clonotype with a few counts. This chain links TRBV10-3 with TRBJ1-5, with 9 bases that match TRBD1. The trim removed 4 bases at V and 5 bases at J, leaving 3 bases unmatched. CDR3 length: 14 residues. The germline CDR1 and CDR2 sequences are ENHRY and SYGVKD. The CDR3 bases are TGTGCCATCAGTGGACAGGGGGGCCATCAGCCCCAGCATTTT. Its translation is CAISGQGGHQPQHF.

The chain employs TRBV29-1 and TRBJ2-3, with D unresolved. Looked up from germline, CDR1 is SQVTM and CDR2 is ANQGSEA. Deletions cut 2 bases from V and 4 bases from J, with 10 bases between. The CDR3 loop spans 13 amino acids. This CDR3 is CSVEIRVPDTQYF. The CDR3 DNA reads as TGCAGCGTTGAAATACGGGTTCCAGATACGCAGTATTTT.

This clonotype was seen a single time. The V gene is TRBV6-5, the J gene TRBJ2-7; TRBD1 aligns across 8 bases. The junction had 6 bases not matched to a gene; V was cut back by 6 bases and J by 5 bases. Germline V lookup: CDR1 MNHEY, CDR2 SVGAGI. The CDR3 has 13 amino acids. CDR3 nucleotides: TGTGCCAGCAGCCTTACAGGGGGAGACGAGCAGTACTTC. It translates to CASSLTGGDEQYF.

V gene TRBV29-1 combines with J gene TRBJ2-1; 7 bases are shared with TRBD1. CDR1 is SQVTM and CDR2 is ANQGSEA in the germline V gene. The CDR3 consists of 15 residues. With V trimmed by 5 bases and J by 2 bases, 9 bases remained unmatched. The CDR3 region is CSVLTGHYPYNEQFF. CDR3 coding DNA: TGCAGCGTTCTGACAGGGCATTATCCCTACAATGAGCAGTTCTTC.

The chain joins TRBV29-1 to TRBJ2-1; D gene unclear. CDR3 length: 16 residues. The germline gives CDR1 SQVTM, CDR2 ANQGSEA. V lost 1 base and J 1 base, leaving 14 bases between the germline ends. DNA of the CDR3: TGCAGCGTTGAAGGGCACATCGGTCTTTCCTACAATGAGCAGTTCTTC. It specifies CSVEGHIGLSYNEQFF.

The chain links TRBV29-1 to TRBJ2-1; D gene unclear. Between the trimmed V and J ends, which lost 3 bases and 9 bases, there was a span of 6 bases. Germline V gene data show CDR1 as SQVTM and CDR2 as ANQGSEA. The CDR3 consists of 10 residues. The CDR3 sequence is CSVDGFEQFF. The CDR3 DNA sequence: TGCAGCGTTGATGGGTTTGAGCAGTTCTTC.

The table lists this clonotype with a few counts. The junction departs from germline at one end; a sequencing error may be responsible. This chain joins TRBV29-1 and TRBJ2-1, with 11 bases lining up with TRBD2. CDR3 length equals 11 residues. Germline lookup yields CDR1 SQVTM and CDR2 ANQGSEA. The CDR3 nucleotides are TGCAGCGTTGAACTAGCGGGAGGCCAAACCTTC. This encodes CSVELAGGQTF.

J is TRBJ2-5 and V is TRBV10-3; D not certain. This CDR3 region has 12 residues. Trimming took 8 bases from V and 0 from J, leaving 7 bases between them. Germline lookup yields CDR1 ENHRY and CDR2 SYGVKD. CDR3 bases: TGTGCCATCGGCCGGGACCAAGAGACCCAGTACTTC. Protein product: CAIGRDQETQYF.

The rearrangement links TRBV29-1 to TRBJ2-1; perhaps TRBD2 as D (5 bases). CDR3 length: 12 amino acids. V lost 7 bases to trimming and J lost 5 bases, with 12 bases between them. Germline CDR1 and CDR2: SQVTM and ANQGSEA. CDR3 DNA: TGCAGCGCCCGGGATTTAAACAATGAGCAGTTCTTC. Translating it yields CSARDLNNEQFF.